This TCR beta chain comes out of a study of CD8+CD57+ T cells in acquired aplastic anemia. Worth noting for this clonotype: This CDR3 is missing its conserved last phenylalanine or tryptophan, likely due to a read error.

The CDR3 extends over 13 amino acids. V was shortened by 1 base and J by 5 bases, with 8 bases between the two germline ends. CDR1 and CDR2 from the germline V gene are SGHDN and FVKESK. TCR beta VDJ and CDR3 profiling used genomic DNA as template. TCRdb passed the reads through MiXCR, listing each CDR3 protein once. This sample carries some 150,000 distinct CDR3 sequences, about 70% of them seen once, and the ten largest clones take around 45%. Flow cytometry had shown expanded CD8+CD57+ cells in the patients chosen for sequencing. Material for sequencing was sorted CD4+, CD8+, or CD8+CD57+ T cells (not recorded which) from PBMCs. The chain links TRBV14 to TRBJ2-5; D is uncertain. The clonotype was recovered from a human donor with aplastic anemia. In DNA, the CDR3 is TGTGCCAGCAGCCAAGGAAGCAAGGAGACCCAGTACTCC. Its protein product is CASSQGSKETQYS.